A selection of T cell receptor beta chains follows, all from one sample in a study of Graves' ophthalmopathy and Graves' hyperthyroidism. Each CDR3 protein gets one entry after TCRdb re-called the multiplex PCR reads with MiXCR. Here the sample spans 350,000 to 450,000 distinct CDR3 sequences, about 16% being singletons. The source material was peripheral blood. The receptors were sampled from a woman younger than 30 with Graves' ophthalmopathy. The CDR3 runs from the conserved cysteine through the conserved F or W. A D gene is named only where the DNA matches it firmly. Only part of the rows carry a size: once, few, many, or a class if the clone is expanded.

clone size,V gene,D gene,J gene,CDR3 protein,CDR3 DNA
many,TRBV10-1,.,TRBJ1-1,CASSEFRGGNTEAFF,TGCGCCAGCAGTGAATTCCGCGGGGGGAACACTGAAGCTTTCTTT
.,TRBV6-1,.,TRBJ2-7,CASSTYMGSNEQYF,TGTGCCAGCAGTACCTATATGGGGTCGAACGAGCAGTACTTC
many,TRBV10-3,.,TRBJ2-6,CAISVGGFSGANVLTF,TGTGCCATCAGTGTGGGAGGTTTCTCTGGGGCCAACGTCCTGACTTTC
many,TRBV12-3/TRBV12-4,TRBD1,TRBJ1-5,CASSPGTGYLNQPQHF,TGTGCCAGCAGTCCCGGGACAGGGTACCTCAATCAGCCCCAGCATTTT
many,TRBV7-6,TRBD2,TRBJ2-3,CASSLGLAGPTDTQYF,TGTGCCAGCAGCCTAGGACTAGCGGGACCCACAGATACGCAGTATTTT
many,TRBV19,.,TRBJ2-7,CASSIEFEGPYEQYF,TGTGCCAGTAGTATAGAATTCGAGGGACCGTACGAGCAGTACTTC
many,TRBV2,.,TRBJ1-5,CASSAVAPGAQHF,TGTGCCAGCAGTGCGGTGGCTCCGGGGGCCCAGCATTTT
many,TRBV4-1,.,TRBJ1-1,CASSHLDTVNTEAFF,TGCGCCAGCAGCCACCTCGATACAGTGAACACTGAAGCTTTCTTT
many,TRBV5-1,TRBD1,TRBJ2-7,CASSLIQGAYEQYF,TGCGCCAGCAGCTTGATTCAGGGGGCGTACGAGCAGTACTTC
.,TRBV6-1,.,TRBJ1-1,CASSSDANTEAFF,TGTGCCAGCTCATCGGACGCGAACACTGAAGCTTTCTTT
many,TRBV6-1,.,TRBJ1-1,CATSRDVAFF,TGTGCCACCTCCAGGGACGTGGCTTTCTTT
few,TRBV19,.,TRBJ2-7,CASSMTASEYEQYF,TGTGCCAGTAGTATGACGGCTAGCGAGTACGAGCAGTACTTC
many,TRBV5-7,.,TRBJ1-1,CASIGGSPMNTEAFF,TGTGCCAGCATTGGGGGGTCTCCCATGAACACTGAAGCTTTCTTT
many,TRBV24-1,.,TRBJ2-5,CATSEAGSGTQYF,TGTGCCACCAGTGAAGCAGGGTCGGGGACCCAGTACTTC
many,TRBV27,.,TRBJ2-7,CASTRTGGRGEQYF,TGTGCCAGCACCCGGACGGGGGGCCGGGGGGAGCAGTACTTC
.,TRBV5-1,TRBD2,TRBJ2-2,CASSFGTSANTGELFF,TGCGCCAGCAGCTTTGGGACTAGCGCGAACACCGGGGAGCTGTTTTTT
many,TRBV4-1,.,TRBJ1-5,CASSQGEAQPQHF,TGCGCCAGCAGCCAAGGTGAGGCTCAGCCCCAGCATTTT
many,TRBV7-9,.,TRBJ1-6,CASSLPNSPLHF,TGTGCCAGCAGCTTACCTAATTCACCCCTCCACTTT
many,TRBV6-2/TRBV6-3,.,TRBJ2-2,CASRRIPTTPPGELFF,TGTGCCAGCAGAAGGATACCGACCACCCCCCCCGGGGAGCTGTTTTTT
many,TRBV9,.,TRBJ1-1,CASSLRVANTEAFF,TGTGCCAGCAGCCTAAGGGTGGCGAACACTGAAGCTTTCTTT